The 27 T cell receptor beta chains presented below share a single source sample, sequenced in a study of T cell responses to AZD1222 COVID-19 vaccine. Here immunoSEQ multiplex PCR was the method, and the copy in TCRdb shows in-frame clones only, minus some. The table has some 190,000 clones, roughly nine tenths seen once. The sequencing used peripheral blood, collected 28 days after the second AZD1222 dose. These receptors were taken from an adult who received the AZD1222 COVID-19 vaccine.

The count of this clone is one. The chain recombines TRBV4-2 with TRBJ2-5, with TRBD2 matching over 10 bases. V shed 3 bases, J shed 5 bases, and the junction held 3 bases outside the gene matches. CDR3 size: 14 residues. Germline CDR1 is LGHNA and CDR2 is YNFKEQ. The CDR3 sequence is CASSQTTSGETQYF. The DNA for the CDR3 is TGTGCCAGCAGCCAGACGACTAGCGGGGAGACCCAGTACTTC.

The V gene is TRBV5-1, the J gene TRBJ2-2; a possible D gene is TRBD2 (6 bases). Per germline, CDR1 SGHRS and CDR2 YFSETQ. V was cut by 3 bases and J by 4 bases, with 16 bases left in between. This CDR3 region has 16 residues. Here the CDR3 reads CASSWEPGLLTGELFF. CDR3 coding DNA: TGCGCCAGCAGCTGGGAACCGGGACTGCTCACCGGGGAGCTGTTTTTT.

The chain links TRBV2 to TRBJ2-1; tentative D call: TRBD2 (7 bases). CDR3 length: 15 residues. Trimming shortened V by 2 bases and J by 5 bases, and 13 bases separated the two germline ends. Germline CDR1 reads SNHLY; CDR2 reads FYNNEI. The CDR3 coding sequence is TGTGCCAGCAGTGAATCGCGGGGGCCCAACAATGAGCAGTTCTTC. It codes for CASSESRGPNNEQFF.

The chain couples TRBV18 to TRBJ2-7; TRBD2 agrees at 10 bases. V was pared by 6 bases and J by 2 bases, with 4 bases of the junction left unmatched. Germline V lookup: CDR1 KGHSH, CDR2 LQKENI. This CDR3 has 14 residues. The CDR3 DNA reads as TGTGCCAGCTCGGGAGCGGGGGGGACCTACGAGCAGTACTTC. Translating gives CASSGAGGTYEQYF.

The genes are TRBV10-3 and TRBJ1-2, with 8 bases matching TRBD1. Germline V gene sequence: CDR1 ENHRY, CDR2 SYGVKD. Trimming at V came to 6 bases and at J to 2 bases, leaving 8 bases not matched to a gene. This CDR3 has 15 amino acids. Written as DNA, the CDR3 is TGTGCCATCAGCATCAAAGACAGGGGAAACTATGGCTACACCTTC. Amino acids: CAISIKDRGNYGYTF.

The chain has TRBV30 and TRBJ1-2; possible D gene TRBD1, 5 bases. The CDR3 length is 13 residues. Trimming removed 3 bases from V and 2 bases from J, with 10 bases in between. Germline values: CDR1 GTSNPN, CDR2 SVGIG (reference sequence). The CDR3 is CAWSLRQNYGYTF. CDR3 DNA: TGTGCCTGGAGCCTCCGACAGAACTATGGCTACACCTTC.

Details on this clone: A much larger clone lies one base from this, so it may be a read error. The rearrangement joins TRBV4-1 to TRBJ1-1, with unresolved D. CDR3 size: 14 residues. Germline-derived CDR1 and CDR2 are MGHRA and YSYEKL. V lost 10 bases and J 2 bases, leaving 17 bases between the germline ends. This chain's CDR3 is CANSSRVRNTEAFF. The CDR3 DNA reads as TGCGCCAACAGTTCGAGGGTCCGTAACACTGAAGCTTTCTTT.

In the case of this clone: Its ends do not fully match the called genes, so a read error is possible. The chain recombines TRBV7-7 with TRBJ2-2; D is ambiguous. This CDR3 spans 12 amino acids. Germline-derived CDR1 and CDR2 are SSHAT and FNYEAQ (reference sequence). In DNA, the CDR3 is TGTGCTAGCAGCTTAGCAACCGGGGAGCTGTTTTTT. Amino acids: CASSLATGELFF.

On this clone itself: The identical CDR3 is also encoded by other nucleotide sequences in the sample. J is TRBJ1-1 and V is TRBV19, with unresolved D. Trimming removed 3 bases at V and 1 base at J, with 3 bases between. This CDR3 has 12 amino acids. Germline values: CDR1 LNHDA, CDR2 SQIVND (reference sequence). This chain's CDR3 is CASSIRNTEAFF. CDR3 sequence (DNA): TGTGCCAGTAGTATCAGGAACACTGAAGCTTTCTTT.

The V and J genes are TRBV2 and TRBJ2-5; 8 bases are a match to TRBD1. Trimming took 5 bases from V and 3 from J; bases not matched to a gene: 5. Germline CDR1 is SNHLY and CDR2 is FYNNEI. The CDR3 loop spans 14 amino acids. This CDR3 reads CASSQDRVKETQYF. The DNA of the CDR3 is TGTGCCAGCAGTCAGGACAGGGTAAAAGAGACCCAGTACTTC.

This chain uses TRBV7-2 with TRBJ1-3; no reliable D call. Trimming removed 1 base from V and 4 bases from J, with 17 bases in between. The CDR3 consists of 17 residues. CDR1 and CDR2 from the germline V gene are SGHTA and FQGNSA. CDR3 region: CASSLVFVGISGNTIYF. In DNA, the CDR3 is TGTGCCAGCAGCTTAGTGTTTGTGGGCATATCAGGAAACACCATATATTTT.

The chain couples TRBV7-2 to TRBJ1-5, with a tentative D call TRBD1 (5 bases). The length of the CDR3 is 18 residues. V dropped 0 bases and J dropped 11 bases, with 26 bases sitting between them. CDR1 and CDR2 from the germline V gene are SGHTA and FQGNSA. Written as DNA, the CDR3 is TGTGCCAGCAGCTTAGCGCCGGGCACCCTTGGGGCCATCATGGCCCAGCATTTT. It is translated as CASSLAPGTLGAIMAQHF.

The rearrangement joins TRBV11-2 to TRBJ2-1, with 11 bases lining up with TRBD2. This CDR3 has 15 amino acids. J was trimmed by 2 bases and V by 6 bases; bases with no gene match: 3. Per the germline V gene, CDR1 is SGHAT and CDR2 is FQNNGV. CDR3 DNA: TGTGCCAGCAGGATAGCGGGAGGGCCCTACAATGAGCAGTTCTTC. Its protein is CASRIAGGPYNEQFF.

The genes are TRBV29-1 and TRBJ2-7; D is unclear. Germline V lookup: CDR1 SQVTM, CDR2 ANQGSEA. The CDR3 totals 12 residues. Deletions cut 5 bases from V and 4 bases from J, with 12 bases between. CDR3 sequence: CSVLGDTYEQYF. Written as DNA, the CDR3 is TGCAGCGTTCTAGGTGATACTTACGAGCAGTACTTC.

This rearrangement joins TRBV6-5 to TRBJ2-3; D gene ambiguous. The CDR3 is 14 amino acids. V was pared by 4 bases and J by 0 bases, with 8 bases between. Germline-derived CDR1 and CDR2 are MNHEY and SVGAGI. The CDR3 here is CASSSRASTDTQYF. CDR3 in DNA: TGTGCCAGCAGTTCCCGGGCGAGCACAGATACGCAGTATTTT.

The rearrangement links TRBV4-1 to TRBJ1-1; D not certain. The CDR3 spans 14 residues. V dropped 0 bases and J dropped 7 bases, with 12 bases sitting between them. CDR1 MGHRA and CDR2 YSYEKL come from the germline V gene. CDR3: CASSQDLLRREAFF. The CDR3 coding sequence is TGCGCCAGCAGCCAAGATTTGCTGCGGCGTGAAGCTTTCTTT.

The V call is TRBV7-2, the J call TRBJ1-3, with D possibly being TRBD1 (5 bases). Germline CDR1 and CDR2: SGHTA and FQGNSA. Trimming removed 5 bases from V and 2 bases from J, with 19 bases in between. This CDR3 region has 17 residues. The CDR3 DNA sequence: TGTGCCAGCAGCCTTGGTCGGGGAGGGGCGACTGGAAACACCATATATTTT. Encoded protein: CASSLGRGGATGNTIYF.

The V and J genes are TRBV7-2 and TRBJ1-2; D is perhaps TRBD1 (5 bases). CDR1 SGHTA and CDR2 FQGNSA come from the germline V gene. V dropped 5 bases and J dropped 2 bases, with 15 bases sitting between them. The CDR3 spans 15 residues. The CDR3, as DNA: TGTGCCAGCAGCCTGAGATACGGGACGAACTATGGCTACACCTTC. This gives the protein CASSLRYGTNYGYTF.

The chain has TRBV18 and TRBJ1-4; tentatively, D is TRBD1 (6 bases). Per germline, CDR1 KGHSH and CDR2 LQKENI. This CDR3 has 15 amino acids. V lost 3 bases and J lost 2, with 10 bases in between. The DNA for the CDR3 is TGTGCCAGCTCACCGGGCAGGGGCACTAATGAAAAACTGTTTTTT. It yields the protein CASSPGRGTNEKLFF. The full variable domain, rest sourced from reference TRBV18 and TRBJ1-4, is NAGVMQNPRHLVRRRGQEARLRCSPMKGHSHVYWYRQLPEEGLKFMVYLQKENIIDESGMPKERFSAEFPKEGPSILRIQQVVRGDSAAYFCASSPGRGTNEKLFFGSGTQLSVL.

The chain has TRBV3-1 (or the pseudogene TRBV3-2) and TRBJ2-7; D not certain. Germline CDR1 and CDR2: LGHDT and YNNKEL (reference sequence). The CDR3 consists of 12 residues. V was clipped by 5 bases and J by 0 bases, with 5 bases between them. The CDR3 loop reads CASSFSSYEQYF. The CDR3 DNA follows: TGTGCCAGCAGCTTCAGCTCCTACGAGCAGTACTTC.

The sample holds a few counts of this clone. The chain uses TRBV4-3 and TRBJ1-2, with D unresolved. There are 17 residues in the CDR3. Germline loops: CDR1 LGHNA, CDR2 YSLEER. V lost 0 bases, J lost 3 bases, and 17 bases lay in between. CDR3 coding DNA: TGCGCCAGCAGCCAAGATCTTCGAGGGATGACGGACTATGGCTACACCTTC. This codes for CASSQDLRGMTDYGYTF.

V usage is TRBV18 and J usage is TRBJ1-5; D unresolved. V lost 0 bases, J lost 2 bases, and 2 bases lay in between. CDR3 length: 13 amino acids. Germline V gene sequence: CDR1 KGHSH, CDR2 LQKENI. CDR3 protein: CASSPPGNQPQHF. CDR3 nucleotide sequence: TGTGCCAGCTCACCACCAGGCAATCAGCCCCAGCATTTT.

This chain links TRBV19 with TRBJ2-7, with D possibly called TRBD1 or TRBD2 (5 bases each). Trimming removed 6 bases at V and 0 bases at J, with 9 bases between. The CDR3 is 13 residues long. CDR1 is LNHDA and CDR2 is SQIVND in the germline V gene (reference sequence). The chain's CDR3 is CASRGRNSYEQYF. The CDR3 bases are TGTGCCAGTAGGGGACGGAACTCCTACGAGCAGTACTTC. Filled out from reference TRBV19 and TRBJ2-7, the complete variable domain reads DGGITQSPKYLFRKEGQNVTLSCEQNLNHDAMYWYRQDPGQGLRLIYYSQIVNDFQKGDIAEGYSVSREKKESFPLTVTSAQKNPTAFYLCASRGRNSYEQYFGPGTRLTVT.

CDR3 in DNA: TGTGCCAGCAGCTTGATCCATTCACCCCTCCACTTT. Protein product: CASSLIHSPLHF. The rearrangement joins TRBV5-6 to TRBJ1-6; D is unresolved. This CDR3 region has 12 residues. Germline CDR1 and CDR2: SGHDT and YYEEEE. V was pared by 1 base and J by 8 bases, with 4 bases between.

The chain has TRBV7-9 and TRBJ1-1, with 11 positions matching TRBD1. The V gene end was trimmed by 5 bases and the J gene end by 5 bases; junction bases not matched to a gene: 4. The germline V gene has CDR1 SEHNR and CDR2 FQNEAQ (reference sequence). The CDR3 runs to 14 residues. The CDR3 sequence is CASSLDRGRTEAFF. CDR3 in DNA: TGTGCCAGCAGCCTGGACAGGGGGCGTACTGAAGCTTTCTTT.

The chain joins TRBV4-1 to TRBJ1-5; 11 bases align to TRBD1. The CDR3 loop spans 17 amino acids. Germline CDR1 is MGHRA and CDR2 is YSYEKL. V dropped 4 bases and J dropped 4; count of bases not matched to a gene: 9. DNA of the CDR3: TGCGCCAGCAGCCGGATCCCGGGACAGGGGGGAAATCAGCCCCAGCATTTT. It codes for CASSRIPGQGGNQPQHF.

The chain carries TRBV27 and TRBJ1-2; tentative D call: TRBD1 (5 bases). The V gene's germline CDR1 is MNHEY and CDR2 SMNVEV (reference sequence). V lost 6 bases to trimming and J lost 4 bases, with 15 bases between them. The CDR3 covers 14 residues. The CDR3 DNA follows: TGTGCCAGCAGGTCTCAGGGACGGTCCTATGGCTACACCTTC. Translating gives CASRSQGRSYGYTF.